This TCR beta chain was obtained from a study of cytomegalovirus exposure and HLA in healthy donors. V shed 6 bases and J 2 bases; nucleotides not matched to a gene: 6. Germline CDR1 reads MNHNY; CDR2 reads SVGAGI (reference sequence). The CDR3 has 15 residues. This clone was picked up one time. Clones were sequenced by immunoSEQ multiplex PCR, and TCRdb holds only the in-frame ones, with some missing. The table has 300,000 to 450,000 clones, 86% seen once. The sequence was obtained from a woman between 18 and 30 years old in good health and CMV-seronegative. The V gene is TRBV6-6, the J gene TRBJ1-1, with 10 bases that match TRBD1. What was sequenced was PBMCs. The CDR3 DNA reads TGTGCCAGCAGAGGGACAGGGGCAAACAACACTGAAGCTTTCTTT. It translates to CASRGTGANNTEAFF.